This entry lists 29 T cell receptor beta chains sequenced from one sample in a study of cytomegalovirus exposure and HLA in healthy donors. PCR employed 60 Vbeta and 13 Jbeta primers. Profiling relied on immunoSEQ multiplex PCR, and the TCRdb table lists in-frame clones only, not all of them. The sample yields about 180,000 clones, more than 60% seen once. Sequencing was done on a sample of PBMCs. Receptors originate from a woman aged 25 to 39 in good health and CMV-seropositive.

The rearrangement links TRBV30 to TRBJ2-3, with 7 bases fitting TRBD2. V was clipped by 0 bases and J by 4 bases; unmatched bases: 7. The CDR3 has 15 amino acids. The V gene's germline CDR1 is GTSNPN and CDR2 SVGIG (reference sequence). CDR3 DNA: TGTGCCTGGAGTGTACCGCGGGAGCCTGCAGATACGCAGTATTTT. Translating gives CAWSVPREPADTQYF.

The V call is TRBV7-2, the J call TRBJ2-2; 10 bases match TRBD1. V was pared by 5 bases and J by 3 bases, with 6 bases of the junction left unmatched. CDR3 size: 16 residues. The germline V gene has CDR1 SGHTA and CDR2 FQGNSA. The CDR3: CASSARQGAHTGELFF. In DNA form, the CDR3 reads TGTGCCAGCAGCGCACGACAGGGGGCGCACACCGGGGAGCTGTTTTTT.

The V call is TRBV4-2, the J call TRBJ1-2, with D hard to call. Trimming removed 1 base from V and 1 base from J, with 10 bases in between. This CDR3 comprises 15 residues. Germline V gene sequence: CDR1 LGHNA, CDR2 YNFKEQ. For the CDR3, the DNA is TGTGCCAGCAGCCAAGGTAGAACTTTTAACTATGGCTACACCTTC. Translation: CASSQGRTFNYGYTF.

The chain combines TRBV4-1 with TRBJ1-4; D not resolved. The CDR3 consists of 14 residues. The germline gives CDR1 MGHRA, CDR2 YSYEKL. The V and J ends lost 6 bases and 8 bases respectively, with 16 bases between them. The CDR3 reads CASRLGINSEKLFF. The DNA of the CDR3 is TGCGCCAGCAGACTCGGGATTAATTCAGAAAAACTGTTTTTT.

The chain links TRBV18 to TRBJ2-3, with a possible D match to TRBD1 (5 bases). Germline CDR1 reads KGHSH; CDR2 reads LQKENI. CDR3 size: 15 residues. Trimming removed 2 bases from V and 0 bases from J, with 9 bases in between. This CDR3 is CASSPAGPSTDTQYF. Written as DNA, the CDR3 is TGTGCCAGCTCACCAGCAGGGCCTAGCACAGATACGCAGTATTTT.

The chain links TRBV7-9 to TRBJ1-3; D remains ambiguous. Trimming removed 2 bases from V and 0 bases from J, with 8 bases in between. The CDR3 consists of 15 residues. CDR1 is SEHNR, CDR2 FQNEAQ, per germline (reference sequence). The CDR3 sequence is CASSLTVFSGNTIYF. The CDR3, as DNA: TGTGCCAGCAGCTTAACAGTCTTCTCTGGAAACACCATATATTTT.

The V gene is TRBV5-5, the J gene TRBJ1-4; TRBD1 aligns across 11 bases. The V segment lost 4 bases and the J segment 8 bases; nucleotides outside the gene matches: 7. Germline values: CDR1 SGHKS, CDR2 YYEKEE (reference sequence). The CDR3 length is 15 residues. The CDR3 loop is CASSDPGQGEEKLFF. The CDR3 nucleotides are TGTGCCAGCAGCGATCCGGGACAGGGGGAGGAAAAACTGTTTTTT.

The chain couples TRBV7-6 to TRBJ1-1, with D perhaps TRBD1 (6 bases). CDR1 and CDR2 (germline): SGHVS, FNYEAQ. V gave up 2 bases and J gave up 3 bases, with 7 bases separating them. This CDR3 has 13 amino acids. The CDR3 protein is CASSLQGYTEAFF. In DNA, the CDR3 is TGTGCCAGCAGCTTACAGGGGTACACTGAAGCTTTCTTT.

This chain joins TRBV5-1 and TRBJ2-1, with TRBD2 identical over 8 bases. V lost 0 bases, J lost 8 bases, and 10 bases stayed unmatched. The germline gives CDR1 SGHRS, CDR2 YFSETQ. This CDR3 spans 16 amino acids. This CDR3 reads CASSLGAGGRLHEQFF. The DNA of the CDR3 is TGCGCCAGCAGCTTGGGGGCGGGAGGACGACTCCATGAGCAGTTCTTC.

The chain recombines TRBV28 with TRBJ2-3, with TRBD1 matching 7 bases. Unmatched junction bases numbered 13, after V lost 6 bases and J lost 7 bases. CDR3 length: 15 amino acids. Germline V gene lookup returns CDR1 MDHEN and CDR2 SYDVKM. CDR3: CASSRPGQQGNTQYF. CDR3 nucleotide sequence: TGTGCCAGCAGCCGACCGGGACAGCAGGGCAATACGCAGTATTTT. Full variable domain (outside the CDR3, taken from reference TRBV28 and TRBJ2-3): DVKVTQSSRYLVKRTGEKVFLECVQDMDHENMFWYRQDPGLGLRLIYFSYDVKMKEKGDIPEGYSVSREKKERFSLILESASTNQTSMYLCASSRPGQQGNTQYFGPGTRLTVL.

The chain's CDR3 is CSVLTAGGATNEKLFF. The CDR3 DNA is TGCAGCGTCTTAACTGCGGGGGGCGCAACTAATGAAAAACTGTTTTTT. The chain carries TRBV29-1 and TRBJ1-4; D may be TRBD1 (6 bases). V shed 6 bases and J shed 0 bases, with 17 bases lying between them. This CDR3 is 16 amino acids long. Germline V gene data show CDR1 as SQVTM and CDR2 as ANQGSEA. Full variable domain (remainder filled in from reference TRBV29-1 and TRBJ1-4): SAVISQKPSRDICQRGTSLTIQCQVDSQVTMMFWYRQQPGQSLTLIATANQGSEATYESGFVIDKFPISRPNLTFSTLTVSNMSPEDSSIYLCSVLTAGGATNEKLFFGSGTQLSVL.

In this sample, this clone turned up a few times. The chain uses TRBV2 and TRBJ2-1; no firm D call. From germline, CDR1 is SNHLY and CDR2 FYNNEI. CDR3 length: 12 amino acids. Deletions cut 2 bases from V and 7 bases from J, with 6 bases between. The DNA of the CDR3 is TGTGCCAGCAGTGAACTCGGGAATGAGCAGTTCTTC. As protein: CASSELGNEQFF.

V and J are TRBV28 and TRBJ1-1, with TRBD1 identical over 9 bases. The CDR3 contains 14 residues. In germline, CDR1 is MDHEN, CDR2 SYDVKM. Trimming at V came to 7 bases and at J to 4 bases, leaving 7 bases not matched to a gene. Here the CDR3 DNA reads TGTGCCAGCACAAAACAGGGGGCGCGCACTGAAGCTTTCTTT. Protein product: CASTKQGARTEAFF.

This clone was picked up one time. The chain employs TRBV5-4 and TRBJ2-3, with 7 bases aligning to TRBD2. The CDR3 has 19 residues. Germline trimming cut 2 bases from V and 0 bases from J; bases unmatched to any gene: 15. Per the germline V gene, CDR1 is SGHNT and CDR2 is YYREEE (reference sequence). In DNA form, the CDR3 reads TGTGCCAGCAGCTTCCCTCTAGGCGGGAGACGGACTAGCACAGATACGCAGTATTTT. Translating gives CASSFPLGGRRTSTDTQYF.

The chain joins TRBV7-9 to TRBJ2-3; TRBD2 aligns across 12 bases. Trimming at V came to 5 bases and at J to 5 bases, leaving 11 bases not matched to a gene. Germline V gives CDR1 SEHNR, CDR2 FQNEAQ (reference sequence). This CDR3 has 17 residues. The CDR3 loop reads CASSPEGLAGGQDTQYF. CDR3 DNA sequence: TGTGCCAGCAGCCCAGAGGGACTAGCGGGTGGGCAAGATACGCAGTATTTT.

The chain links TRBV7-2 to TRBJ2-3; perhaps TRBD2 as D (6 bases). The CDR3 loop spans 16 amino acids. Trimming left V 1 base short and J 2 bases short, with 13 bases between. Germline CDR1 is SGHTA and CDR2 is FQGNSA. The CDR3 is CASSLGLDYTTDTQYF. CDR3 DNA: TGTGCCAGCAGCTTAGGGTTGGACTACACCACAGATACGCAGTATTTT.

Only one count was recorded for this clone. The CDR3 loop is CASSSLGLAGNNEQFF. As DNA, the CDR3 is TGTGCCAGCAGCTCCCTGGGACTAGCGGGTAACAATGAGCAGTTCTTC. This chain links TRBV7-3 with TRBJ2-1; 12 bases are shared with TRBD2. The CDR3 totals 16 residues. Per germline, CDR1 SGHTA and CDR2 FQGTGA. Germline trimming cut 4 bases from V and 5 bases from J; bases unmatched to any gene: 6.

This clone has a handful of counts. This chain uses TRBV5-5 with TRBJ2-1; D not certain. The ends were cut back, 0 bases at V and 0 bases at J, with 7 bases in the middle. Germline values: CDR1 SGHKS, CDR2 YYEKEE (reference sequence). The CDR3 totals 15 residues. CDR3 residues: CASSLVRSSYNEQFF. The CDR3 coding sequence is TGTGCCAGCAGCTTGGTACGGTCCTCCTACAATGAGCAGTTCTTC.

This clone was detected a few times. This rearrangement joins TRBV5-1 to TRBJ2-1; 9 bases map to TRBD2. Looked up from germline, CDR1 is SGHRS and CDR2 is YFSETQ. The CDR3 runs 17 residues. J was trimmed by 4 bases and V by 4 bases; bases with no gene match: 12. In DNA, the CDR3 is TGCGCCAGCAGCCTCGGTAGCGGGAGCCCCGGTTACAATGAGCAGTTCTTC. This gives the protein CASSLGSGSPGYNEQFF.

The V and J genes are TRBV5-4 and TRBJ2-1; TRBD2 aligns across 11 bases. The CDR3 extends over 16 amino acids. The V segment lost 6 bases and the J segment 0 bases; nucleotides outside the gene matches: 5. Germline loops: CDR1 SGHNT, CDR2 YYREEE (reference sequence). CDR3: CASKTTSGSSYNEQFF. The CDR3 DNA follows: TGTGCCAGCAAAACTACTAGCGGGAGCTCCTACAATGAGCAGTTCTTC.

This rearrangement joins TRBV7-9 to TRBJ1-3, with a tentative D call TRBD1 (6 bases). Germline assignment: CDR1 SEHNR and CDR2 FQNEAQ (reference sequence). The V end lost 5 bases, the J end lost 0 bases, and 14 bases lay between the germline ends. This CDR3 has 16 amino acids. The DNA for the CDR3 is TGTGCCAGCAGCCTCAACCAGGGGAGCTCTGGAAACACCATATATTTT. Its protein is CASSLNQGSSGNTIYF.

The chain is built from TRBV7-2 and TRBJ2-1, with a possible D match to TRBD1 (5 bases). The germline V and J ends were trimmed by 1 base and 4 bases, with 11 bases remaining between them. Germline V gene lookup returns CDR1 SGHTA and CDR2 FQGNSA. The CDR3 contains 15 residues. In DNA form, the CDR3 reads TGTGCCAGCAGCTTAGTACCAGGGTTGTACAATGAGCAGTTCTTC. Protein sequence: CASSLVPGLYNEQFF.

Here the CDR3 DNA reads TGTGCCAGCAGCTTAGGGCCTAGTAAAACAGATACGCAGTATTTT. This sequence encodes CASSLGPSKTDTQYF. The chain couples TRBV7-6 to TRBJ2-3; D not resolved. V lost 1 base and J 3 bases, leaving 11 bases between the germline ends. From germline, CDR1 is SGHVS and CDR2 FNYEAQ. The CDR3 contains 15 residues. The variable domain in full, completed from reference TRBV7-6 and TRBJ2-3, reads GAGVSQSPRYKVTKRGQDVALRCDPISGHVSLYWYRQALGQGPEFLTYFNYEAQQDKSGLPNDRFSAERPEGSISTLTIQRTEQRDSAMYRCASSLGPSKTDTQYFGPGTRLTVL.

This chain joins TRBV19 and TRBJ2-1; 9 bases are a match to TRBD1. The germline V gene has CDR1 LNHDA and CDR2 SQIVND (reference sequence). V lost 10 bases and J lost 4; bases outside the gene matches: 8. This CDR3 is 14 amino acids long. CDR3 in DNA: TGTGCCACTAAACGGGACAGGGATTACAATGAGCAGTTCTTC. It encodes CATKRDRDYNEQFF. Complete variable domain (other parts from reference TRBV19 and TRBJ2-1): DGGITQSPKYLFRKEGQNVTLSCEQNLNHDAMYWYRQDPGQGLRLIYYSQIVNDFQKGDIAEGYSVSREKKESFPLTVTSAQKNPTAFYLCATKRDRDYNEQFFGPGTRLTVL.

J is TRBJ2-1 and V is TRBV30; no reliable D call. Trimming pared 0 bases from V and 7 bases from J, leaving 7 bases between. The V gene's germline CDR1 is GTSNPN and CDR2 SVGIG (reference sequence). The CDR3 covers 12 residues. Here the CDR3 reads CAWSVSRNEQFF. The CDR3 DNA is TGTGCCTGGAGTGTAAGCAGGAATGAGCAGTTCTTC.

This chain joins TRBV15 and TRBJ1-3; D unclear. Per the germline V gene, CDR1 is LNHNV and CDR2 is YYDKDF (reference sequence). This CDR3 is built from 15 residues. Between the trimmed V and J ends, which lost 0 bases and 0 bases, there was a span of 6 bases. Written as DNA, the CDR3 is TGTGCCACCAGCAGAGAGGCTCCCTCTGGAAACACCATATATTTT. Its translation: CATSREAPSGNTIYF.

Only a few counts were recorded for this clone. This chain links TRBV25-1 with TRBJ2-7, with D tentatively TRBD2 (6 bases). Germline values: CDR1 MGHDK, CDR2 SYGVNS. The CDR3 extends over 16 amino acids. The V and J ends lost 1 base and 5 bases respectively, with 18 bases between them. Here the CDR3 reads CASSELTRGSSHEQYF. The CDR3 DNA sequence: TGTGCCAGCAGTGAATTGACTAGGGGATCCTCTCACGAGCAGTACTTC.

This clone occurred once. The V and J genes are TRBV5-6 and TRBJ1-2, with 8 bases that match TRBD1. With 5 bases clipped from V and 8 bases from J, the junction kept 8 bases outside the gene matches. Per germline, CDR1 SGHDT and CDR2 YYEEEE. The CDR3 spans 13 residues. CDR3 DNA sequence: TGTGCCAGCAGACCGCAGGGGGCTGAGGGCTACACCTTC. Its protein product is CASRPQGAEGYTF.

The chain carries TRBV7-6 and TRBJ2-7, with 7 bases that match TRBD1. There are 15 residues in the CDR3. J lost 3 bases, V lost 1 base, and 6 bases had no gene match. Germline V gene data show CDR1 as SGHVS and CDR2 as FNYEAQ. CDR3 nucleotides: TGTGCCAGCAGCTTAGGACAGGGAACAAGCTACGAGCAGTACTTC. Amino acid sequence: CASSLGQGTSYEQYF.